One and the same sample provided the 19 T cell receptor beta chains below, sequenced in a study of T cells in Graves' hyperthyroidism and ophthalmopathy. The TCR beta CDR3 regions underwent amplification using RNA transcripts as the source. An initial round of RT-PCR targeting the TCR CDR3 relied on the HTBI primer set. TCRdb passed the multiplex PCR reads through MiXCR, listing each CDR3 protein once. Of some 620,000 distinct CDR3 sequences in the sample, 15% to 20% were seen once. Sequencing used blood. The source of these receptors is a woman aged 30 to 39 with Graves' hyperthyroidism.

This chain uses TRBV7-2 with TRBJ2-6; 7 bases match TRBD1. V shed 3 bases and J 2 bases; nucleotides not matched to a gene: 7. Germline V gene sequence: CDR1 SGHTA, CDR2 FQGNSA. CDR3 length equals 17 residues. CDR3 loop: CASSLRTGPAGANVLTF. The DNA of the CDR3 is TGTGCCAGCAGCTTGAGGACAGGCCCGGCTGGGGCCAACGTCCTGACTTTC.

The chain recombines TRBV2 with TRBJ1-6, with D perhaps TRBD1 (6 bases). The ends were cut back, 6 bases at V and 7 bases at J, with 19 bases in the middle. The CDR3 spans 16 residues. Germline CDR1 reads SNHLY; CDR2 reads FYNNEI. The CDR3 here is CASSDPFGGTNSPLHF. Written as DNA, the CDR3 is TGTGCCAGCAGCGACCCGTTTGGGGGCACCAATTCACCCCTCCACTTT.

In this sample, this clonotype turned up a few times. This chain uses TRBV20-1 with TRBJ2-7; D is undetermined. This CDR3 contains 13 residues. The V end lost 1 base, the J end lost 6 bases, and 13 bases lay between the germline ends. Germline CDR1 and CDR2: DFQATT and SNEGSKA (reference sequence). CDR3 sequence: CSARGLDVAEQYF. The CDR3 region has the DNA TGCAGTGCTAGAGGTCTAGATGTTGCCGAGCAGTACTTC.

This clonotype was counted many times. The rearrangement links TRBV13 to TRBJ2-5; the D gene is possibly TRBD1 (5 bases). There are 14 residues in the CDR3. Trimming took 1 base from V and 0 from J, leaving 6 bases between them. The germline V gene encodes CDR1 PRHDT and CDR2 FYEKMQ (reference sequence). In nucleotides, the CDR3 is TGTGCCAGCAGCTTAGAGGACAACCAAGAGACCCAGTACTTC. Translating it yields CASSLEDNQETQYF. The full variable domain, in which reference TRBV13 and TRBJ2-5 provide the parts outside the CDR3, is AAGVIQSPRHLIKEKRETATLKCYPIPRHDTVYWYQQGPGQDPQFLISFYEKMQSDKGSIPDRFSAQQFSDYHSELNMSSLELGDSALYFCASSLEDNQETQYFGPGTRLLVL.

This clonotype came up a few times. The chain is built from TRBV5-1 and TRBJ1-2; D unclear. V was pared by 2 bases and J by 6 bases, with 17 bases between. The CDR3 spans 15 residues. In germline, CDR1 is SGHRS, CDR2 YFSETQ. The CDR3, as DNA: TGCGCCAGCAGCTTTTTTAAGGTGGAAAGGGATGGCTACACCTTC. This translates into CASSFFKVERDGYTF.

This clonotype was picked up a small number of times. The chain uses TRBV12-3 or TRBV12-4 and TRBJ1-4; D may be TRBD1 (5 bases). This CDR3 is built from 17 residues. Trimming shortened V by 0 bases and J by 0 bases, and 11 bases separated the two germline ends. As DNA, the CDR3 is TGTGCCAGCAGTTTAGCGCGAGGGGTTGCAACTAATGAAAAACTGTTTTTT. This gives the protein CASSLARGVATNEKLFF.

This clonotype was picked up many times. The chain employs TRBV6-2 or TRBV6-3 and TRBJ1-1; D possibly corresponds to TRBD1 (5 bases). This CDR3 comprises 15 residues. Trimming removed 0 bases at V and 3 bases at J, with 11 bases between. Per the germline V gene, CDR1 is MNHEY and CDR2 is SVGEGT. CDR3 residues: CASSYSRQGDTEAFF. The CDR3 DNA is TGTGCCAGCAGTTACTCGAGGCAGGGAGACACTGAAGCTTTCTTT.

This clonotype was picked up many times. For the CDR3, the DNA is TGTGCCAGCACAATCGGACAGGCCGCTGTCGGGACTGAAGCTTTCTTT. Residues: CASTIGQAAVGTEAFF. The chain has TRBV18 and TRBJ1-1; TRBD1 aligns across 7 bases. Germline V gene sequence: CDR1 KGHSH, CDR2 LQKENI. The CDR3 is 16 amino acids. With V trimmed by 8 bases and J by 5 bases, 17 bases remained unmatched.

The gene calls are TRBV12-5 and TRBJ2-7, with 7 bases that match TRBD2. After removal of 1 base from V and 7 bases from J, the junction contained 1 base not matched to a gene. The germline V gene encodes CDR1 LGHNT and CDR2 FRNRAP. The CDR3 is 12 amino acids. The CDR3 sequence is CASGLGGGEQYF. The CDR3 DNA reads TGTGCTAGTGGTTTGGGGGGGGGTGAGCAGTACTTC.

This clonotype was detected only a few times. The chain joins TRBV7-2 to TRBJ2-5; 7 bases match TRBD1. Trimming took 6 bases from V and 2 from J; bases not matched to a gene: 12. Germline CDR1 and CDR2: SGHTA and FQGNSA. The CDR3 has 16 residues. CDR3 sequence: CASSAPGQPIQETQYF. As DNA, the CDR3 is TGTGCCAGCAGTGCACCGGGACAGCCTATTCAAGAGACCCAGTACTTC.

In its sample, this clonotype was seen many times. This chain's CDR3 is CASSTGTSHYNEQFF. The CDR3 nucleotides read TGTGCCAGCAGTACCGGGACTAGCCATTACAATGAGCAGTTCTTC. The chain carries TRBV28 and TRBJ2-1, with TRBD2 matching 9 bases. J lost 4 bases, V lost 5 bases, and 6 bases had no gene match. Germline CDR1 MDHEN, CDR2 SYDVKM. The CDR3 has 15 amino acids.

This clonotype was observed many times. The V gene is TRBV5-1, the J gene TRBJ1-1; D may be TRBD1 (5 bases). The V and J ends lost 0 bases and 6 bases respectively, with 9 bases between them. This CDR3 has 13 amino acids. Per germline, CDR1 SGHRS and CDR2 YFSETQ. DNA for the CDR3: TGCGCCAGCAGCTTGGGAGGGGACTCTGAAGCTTTCTTT. It is translated as CASSLGGDSEAFF.

This clonotype was picked up many times. This rearrangement joins TRBV11-2 to TRBJ2-1, with TRBD2 as a possible D gene (5 bases). V shed 0 bases and J shed 10 bases, with 10 bases lying between them. Germline CDR1 reads SGHAT; CDR2 reads FQNNGV. This CDR3 region has 13 residues. CDR3 region: CASSLDASSEQFF. CDR3 DNA: TGTGCCAGCAGCTTAGATGCTAGCAGCGAGCAGTTCTTC.

This clonotype was picked up a small number of times. The chain uses TRBV20-1 and TRBJ2-7; the match to TRBD2 covers 14 bases. The V and J ends lost 6 bases and 4 bases, in that order; junction bases with no gene match: 11. From germline, CDR1 is DFQATT and CDR2 SNEGSKA (reference sequence). The CDR3 sequence is 16 residues long. As DNA, the CDR3 is TGCAGTGCGAGACCGGGACTAGCGGGAGCCTTATACGAGCAGTACTTC. Its protein product is CSARPGLAGALYEQYF.

This clonotype was recorded at least ten times. The chain uses TRBV2 and TRBJ2-3; D is perhaps TRBD2 (6 bases). Germline V lookup: CDR1 SNHLY, CDR2 FYNNEI. The CDR3 extends over 13 amino acids. Deletions cut 8 bases from V and 6 bases from J, with 15 bases between. CDR3 loop: CASQGREMDTQYF. The CDR3 DNA reads as TGTGCCAGCCAGGGACGGGAGATGGATACGCAGTATTTT.

This clonotype was counted ten times or more. The chain joins TRBV30 to TRBJ1-5; D gene ambiguous. V gave up 2 bases and J gave up 4 bases, with 6 bases separating them. The CDR3 extends over 12 amino acids. The V gene's germline CDR1 is GTSNPN and CDR2 SVGIG (reference sequence). The CDR3 spells CAWSRWNQPQHF. The CDR3 region has the DNA TGTGCCTGGAGTCGGTGGAATCAGCCCCAGCATTTT.

With respect to this clonotype: A read error may be the cause here, since a much bigger clone is one base away. The chain uses TRBV2 and TRBJ2-3, with TRBD2 as a possible D gene (6 bases). V lost 1 base to trimming and J lost 5 bases, with 10 bases between them. The CDR3 is 14 residues long. Per germline, CDR1 SNHLY and CDR2 FYNNEI. CDR3 sequence reads: CASSEERGIDTQYF. For the CDR3, the DNA is TGTGCCAGCAGTGAAGAACGGGGGATAGATACGCAGTATTTT.

The rearrangement links TRBV11-3 to TRBJ1-1, with D tentatively TRBD1 (5 bases). Trimming removed 3 bases from V and 5 bases from J, with 10 bases in between. The CDR3 consists of 13 residues. Germline assignment: CDR1 SGHNT and CDR2 YENEEA. CDR3 region: CASSFRDGTEAFF. CDR3 DNA: TGTGCCAGCAGCTTCAGGGACGGGACTGAAGCTTTCTTT.

This clonotype was observed a few times. V usage is TRBV6-2 or TRBV6-3 and J usage is TRBJ2-7, with 9 bases matching TRBD2. The V segment lost 8 bases and the J segment 3 bases; nucleotides outside the gene matches: 8. The CDR3 extends over 14 amino acids. Germline V gene lookup returns CDR1 MNHEY and CDR2 SVGEGT. CDR3 nucleotides: TGTGCCAGCTCCTTTGGACTAGCGCGCTACGAGCAGTACTTC. Encoded protein: CASSFGLARYEQYF.